This section outlines one T cell receptor (beta chain) sequence together with its context. What it binds is unknown. These data are taken from a study of T-cell memory formation after mild COVID-19. Turning to the study itself: Largely donor-specific sequence clusters came from a couple of donors.

The CDR3 is 16 residues long. V was clipped by 5 bases and J by 2 bases; unmatched bases: 6. Germline V gene sequence: CDR1 SGHVS, CDR2 FQNEAQ. TCRdb called the 5' RACE reads again in MiXCR, with one record for every CDR3 protein. This sample has about 560,000 distinct CDR3 sequences; roughly 17% occur once, and the top ten carry about 7.5%. Study findings and constraints: Whereas later expanders leaned CD4+, clones contracting day 15 to 85 showed a balanced CD4/CD8 makeup. Clones which contracted sat mainly in CM and EM if CD4+, and in EMRA if CD8+.

The sample taken for sequencing was PBMCs or a T cell subset sorted from them (not recorded which). The chain carries TRBV7-8 and TRBJ2-7; 13 positions agree with TRBD2. The receptor's source is an adult woman who had mild COVID-19 (a few samples of this study predate the infection). Cell type and time point are not known. The CDR3 DNA reads as TGTGCCAGCAGCCAAGGGACTAGCGGGACCACCTACGAGCAGTACTTC. It encodes CASSQGTSGTTYEQYF.